The present TCR beta chain was sequenced within a study of regulatory T cells in long-lasting Graves disease. Study context: Persistent Graves' disease required over 5 years of antithyroid drugs and positive TSH receptor antibodies.

This clonotype was found a few times. Its antigen is currently unknown. Time point described: persistent/refractory GD, antithyroid drugs over 5 years with positive TRAb. PBMC RNA served as the TCR library source. Arm-PCR with iRepertoire HTBI primers amplified the CDR3 regions for these TCR beta libraries. TCRdb re-called the multiplex PCR reads with MiXCR, one entry per CDR3 protein. The sample records 350,000 to 450,000 distinct CDR3 sequences, roughly 25% being singletons. Overall study results and limits: Newly diagnosed patients shared 850 to 1,000 public clonotypes; persistent patients shared about 2,500.

The source material was peripheral blood mononuclear cells (PBMCs), sampled when the disease was refractory, from a patient treated with antithyroid drugs. The receptor's source is a woman aged 40 to 49 with Graves disease.

Here the CDR3 reads CASSRTGIIRPQNSPLHF. CDR3 nucleotide sequence: TGTGCCAGCAGTCGGACAGGGATTATCCGCCCGCAAAATTCACCCCTCCACTTT. The V gene is TRBV28, the J gene TRBJ1-6, with 8 bases identical to TRBD1. The V gene end was trimmed by 5 bases and the J gene end by 7 bases; junction bases not matched to a gene: 16. Germline V lookup: CDR1 MDHEN, CDR2 SYDVKM. This CDR3 spans 18 amino acids. The complete variable domain, with remaining parts taken from reference TRBV28 and TRBJ1-6, reads DVKVTQSSRYLVKRTGEKVFLECVQDMDHENMFWYRQDPGLGLRLIYFSYDVKMKEKGDIPEGYSVSREKKERFSLILESASTNQTSMYLCASSRTGIIRPQNSPLHFGNGTRLTVT.